A single sample is the source of the 3 T cell receptor beta chains below, sequenced in a study of blood T cell repertoires in COVID-19. Using immunoSEQ multiplex PCR, the repertoire was profiled, and TCRdb retains in-frame clones only, with some absent. The sample lists over 150,000 clones; roughly 88% were seen once. Sequencing input: peripheral blood. The receptors derive from a human donor in a cohort sampled during active COVID-19.

V usage is TRBV28 and J usage is TRBJ1-5; D uncertain. V lost 3 bases, J lost 7 bases, and 13 bases lay in between. CDR1 and CDR2 from the germline V gene are MDHEN and SYDVKM. The CDR3 is 14 amino acids. CDR3 sequence: CASSFNPLSQPQHF. The CDR3 DNA reads TGTGCCAGCAGTTTTAATCCACTCTCCCAGCCCCAGCATTTT.

The chain combines TRBV5-6 with TRBJ1-1, with D maybe TRBD1 (5 bases). CDR1 is SGHDT, CDR2 YYEEEE, per germline. V was shortened by 2 bases and J by 0 bases, with 11 bases between the two germline ends. The CDR3 has 15 amino acids. CDR3 region: CASSFRSGMNTEAFF. The DNA for the CDR3 is TGTGCCAGCAGCTTCCGGTCAGGGATGAACACTGAAGCTTTCTTT.

The chain combines TRBV27 with TRBJ2-5; tentatively, D is TRBD2 (5 bases). CDR3 length: 15 amino acids. CDR1 and CDR2 (germline): MNHEY, SMNVEV (reference sequence). Trimming took off 5 bases at V and 2 bases at J, with 15 bases between the two ends. DNA for the CDR3: TGTGCCAGCAGTGTCACCGTGGGGAGACAAGAGACCCAGTACTTC. Encoded protein: CASSVTVGRQETQYF.